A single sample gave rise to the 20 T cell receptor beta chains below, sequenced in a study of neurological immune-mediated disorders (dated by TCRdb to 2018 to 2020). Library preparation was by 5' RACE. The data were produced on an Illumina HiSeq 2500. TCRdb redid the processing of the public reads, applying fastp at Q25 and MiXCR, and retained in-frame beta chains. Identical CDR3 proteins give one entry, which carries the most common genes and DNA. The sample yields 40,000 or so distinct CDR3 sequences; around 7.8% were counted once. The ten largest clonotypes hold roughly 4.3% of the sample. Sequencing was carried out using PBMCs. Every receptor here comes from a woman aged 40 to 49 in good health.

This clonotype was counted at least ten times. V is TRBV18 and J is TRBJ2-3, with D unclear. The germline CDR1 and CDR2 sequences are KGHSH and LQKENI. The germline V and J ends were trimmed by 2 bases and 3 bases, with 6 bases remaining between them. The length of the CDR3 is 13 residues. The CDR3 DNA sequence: TGTGCCAGCTCACCAGGGGTTACAGATACGCAGTATTTT. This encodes CASSPGVTDTQYF.

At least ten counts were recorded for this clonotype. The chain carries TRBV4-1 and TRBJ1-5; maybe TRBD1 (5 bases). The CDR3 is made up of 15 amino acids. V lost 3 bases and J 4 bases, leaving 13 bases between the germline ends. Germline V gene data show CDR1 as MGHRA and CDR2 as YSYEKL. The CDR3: CASSQGLRGNQPQHF. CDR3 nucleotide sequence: TGCGCCAGCAGCCAGGGACTCCGCGGGAATCAGCCCCAGCATTTT.

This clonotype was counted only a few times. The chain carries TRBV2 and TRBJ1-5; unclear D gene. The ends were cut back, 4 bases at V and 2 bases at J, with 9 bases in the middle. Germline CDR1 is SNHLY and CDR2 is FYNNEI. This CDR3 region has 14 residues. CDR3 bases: TGTGCCAGCAGTGTCGACATAGGCAATCAGCCCCAGCATTTT. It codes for CASSVDIGNQPQHF.

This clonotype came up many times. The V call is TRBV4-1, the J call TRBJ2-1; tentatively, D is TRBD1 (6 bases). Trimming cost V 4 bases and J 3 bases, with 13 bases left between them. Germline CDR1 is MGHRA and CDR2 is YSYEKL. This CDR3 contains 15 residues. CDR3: CASSPITGNYNEQFF. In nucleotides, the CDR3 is TGCGCCAGCAGCCCCATAACAGGGAACTACAATGAGCAGTTCTTC.

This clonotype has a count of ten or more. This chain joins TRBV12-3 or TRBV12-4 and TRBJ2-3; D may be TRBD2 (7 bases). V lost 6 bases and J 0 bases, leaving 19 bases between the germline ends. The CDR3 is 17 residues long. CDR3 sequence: CASSEGTSGGSTDTQYF. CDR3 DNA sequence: TGTGCCAGCAGCGAGGGGACATCGGGGGGTAGCACAGATACGCAGTATTTT.

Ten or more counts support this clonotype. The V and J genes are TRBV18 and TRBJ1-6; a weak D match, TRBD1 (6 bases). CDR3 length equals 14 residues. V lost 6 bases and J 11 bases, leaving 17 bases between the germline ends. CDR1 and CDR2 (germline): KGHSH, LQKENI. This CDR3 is CASSPNNREAPLHF. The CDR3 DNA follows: TGTGCCAGCTCCCCAAACAACAGGGAGGCACCCCTCCACTTT.

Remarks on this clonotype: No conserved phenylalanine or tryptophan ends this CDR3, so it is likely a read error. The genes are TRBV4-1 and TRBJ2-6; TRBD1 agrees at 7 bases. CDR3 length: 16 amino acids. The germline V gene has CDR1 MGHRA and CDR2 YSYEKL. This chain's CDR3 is CASSPRDSSGTNVLTV. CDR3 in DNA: TGCGCCAGCAGCCCCCGGGACAGCTCTGGGACCAACGTCCTGACTGTC.

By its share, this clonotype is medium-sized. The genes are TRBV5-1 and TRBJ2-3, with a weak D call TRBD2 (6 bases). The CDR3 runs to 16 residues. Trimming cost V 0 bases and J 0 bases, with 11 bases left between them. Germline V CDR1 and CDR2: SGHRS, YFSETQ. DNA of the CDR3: TGCGCCAGCAGCTTGGGAGCGGGCCCTAGCACAGATACGCAGTATTTT. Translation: CASSLGAGPSTDTQYF.

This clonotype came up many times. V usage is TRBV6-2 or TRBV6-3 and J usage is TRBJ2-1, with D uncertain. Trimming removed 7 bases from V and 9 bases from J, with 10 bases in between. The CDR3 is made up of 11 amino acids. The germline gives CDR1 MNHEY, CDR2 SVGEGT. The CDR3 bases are TGTGCCAGCACCTCTCTGGGTGAGCAGTTCTTC. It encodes CASTSLGEQFF.

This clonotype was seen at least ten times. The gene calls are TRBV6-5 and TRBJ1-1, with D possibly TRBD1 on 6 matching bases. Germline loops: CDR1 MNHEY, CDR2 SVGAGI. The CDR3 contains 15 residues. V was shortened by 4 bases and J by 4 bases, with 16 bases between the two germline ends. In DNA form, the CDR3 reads TGTGCCAGCAGTTTCTTACAGGGTTGGGGCACTGAAGCTTTCTTT. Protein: CASSFLQGWGTEAFF.

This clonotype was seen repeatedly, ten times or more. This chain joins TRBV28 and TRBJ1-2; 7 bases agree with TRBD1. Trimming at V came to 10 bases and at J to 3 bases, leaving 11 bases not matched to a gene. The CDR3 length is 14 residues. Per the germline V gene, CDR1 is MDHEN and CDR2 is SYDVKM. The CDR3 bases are TGTGCCACCCATCCAGGGGGAGATTACTATGGCTACACCTTC. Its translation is CATHPGGDYYGYTF.

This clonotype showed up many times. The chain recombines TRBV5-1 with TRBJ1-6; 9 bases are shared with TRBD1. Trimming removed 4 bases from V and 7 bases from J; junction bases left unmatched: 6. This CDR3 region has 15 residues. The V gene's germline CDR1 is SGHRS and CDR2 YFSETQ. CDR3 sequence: CASSSDGQGNSPLHF. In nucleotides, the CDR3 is TGCGCCAGCAGCAGTGACGGACAGGGGAATTCACCCCTCCACTTT.

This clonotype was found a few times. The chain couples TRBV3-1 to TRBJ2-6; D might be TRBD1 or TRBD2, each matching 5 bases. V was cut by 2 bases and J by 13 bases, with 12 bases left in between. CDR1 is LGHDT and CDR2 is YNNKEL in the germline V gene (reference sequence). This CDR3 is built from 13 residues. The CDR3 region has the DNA TGTGCCAGCAGCCAATCATGGGGGTTGGTCCTGACTTTC. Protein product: CASSQSWGLVLTF. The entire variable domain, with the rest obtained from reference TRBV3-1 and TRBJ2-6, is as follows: DTAVSQTPKYLVTQMGNDKSIKCEQNLGHDTMYWYKQDSKKFLKIMFSYNNKELIINETVPNRFSPKSPDKAHLNLHINSLELGDSAVYFCASSQSWGLVLTFGAGSRLTVL.

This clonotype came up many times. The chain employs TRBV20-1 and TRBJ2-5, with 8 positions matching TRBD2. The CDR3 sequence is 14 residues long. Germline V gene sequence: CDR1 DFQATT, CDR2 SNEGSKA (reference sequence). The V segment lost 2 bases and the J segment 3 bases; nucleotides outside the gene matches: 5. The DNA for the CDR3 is TGCAGTGCTAGACTAGCGGGCCTAAAAGAGACCCAGTACTTC. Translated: CSARLAGLKETQYF.

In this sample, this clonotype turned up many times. The CDR3: CASSQEKGEIAYNEQFF. CDR3 coding DNA: TGCGCCAGCAGCCAAGAAAAGGGAGAAATCGCCTACAATGAGCAGTTCTTC. V and J are TRBV4-1 and TRBJ2-1; the D gene is possibly TRBD2 (5 bases). Trimming left V 0 bases short and J 2 bases short, with 14 bases between. The CDR3 has 17 residues. Germline V gives CDR1 MGHRA, CDR2 YSYEKL.

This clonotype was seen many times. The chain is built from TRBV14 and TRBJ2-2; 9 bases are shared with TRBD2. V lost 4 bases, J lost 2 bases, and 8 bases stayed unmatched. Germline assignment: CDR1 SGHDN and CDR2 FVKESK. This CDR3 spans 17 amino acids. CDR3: CASSPYSGSANTGELFF. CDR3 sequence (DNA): TGTGCCAGCAGCCCCTATAGCGGGAGCGCCAACACCGGGGAGCTGTTTTTT.

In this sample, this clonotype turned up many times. The CDR3 DNA sequence: TGCAGTGCTAGAGATCTTTACGGCACAGATACGCAGTATTTT. This sequence encodes CSARDLYGTDTQYF. The chain employs TRBV20-1 and TRBJ2-3, with D unresolved. The CDR3 is made up of 14 amino acids. V lost 0 bases and J lost 1, with 8 bases in between. Germline CDR1 is DFQATT and CDR2 is SNEGSKA (reference sequence).

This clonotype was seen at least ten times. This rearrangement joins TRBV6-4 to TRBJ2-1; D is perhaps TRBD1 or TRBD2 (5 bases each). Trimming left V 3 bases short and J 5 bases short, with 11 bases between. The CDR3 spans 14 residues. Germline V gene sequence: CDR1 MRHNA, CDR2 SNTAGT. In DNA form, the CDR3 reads TGTGCCAGCAGTGAGGGGGACGCCAACAATGAGCAGTTCTTC. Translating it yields CASSEGDANNEQFF.

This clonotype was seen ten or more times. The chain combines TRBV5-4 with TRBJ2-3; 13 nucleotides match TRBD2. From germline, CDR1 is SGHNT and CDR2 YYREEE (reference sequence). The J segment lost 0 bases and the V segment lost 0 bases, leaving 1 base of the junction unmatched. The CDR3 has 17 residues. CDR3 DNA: TGTGCCAGCAGCTTGGGGGGACTAGCGGGAAGCACAGATACGCAGTATTTT. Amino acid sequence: CASSLGGLAGSTDTQYF.

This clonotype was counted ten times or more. In nucleotides, the CDR3 is TGTGCCAGCAGTGACGGGCACCACTCTGGGGCCAACGTCCTGACTTTC. Translated: CASSDGHHSGANVLTF. The J gene is TRBJ2-6, the V gene TRBV6-4; the D is unclear. CDR1 and CDR2 (germline): MRHNA, SNTAGT. This CDR3 is built from 16 residues. Trimming took 2 bases from V and 0 from J, leaving 8 bases between them.